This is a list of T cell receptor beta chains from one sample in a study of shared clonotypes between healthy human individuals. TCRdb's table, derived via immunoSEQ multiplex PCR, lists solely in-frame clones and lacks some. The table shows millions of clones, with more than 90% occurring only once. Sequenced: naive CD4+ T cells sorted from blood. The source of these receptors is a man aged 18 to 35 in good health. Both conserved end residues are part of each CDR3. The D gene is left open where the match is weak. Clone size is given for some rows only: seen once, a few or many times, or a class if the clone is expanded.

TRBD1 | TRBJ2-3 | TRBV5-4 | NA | CASSSDRVDTQYF | TGTGCCAGCAGCTCAGACAGGGTTGATACGCAGTATTTT
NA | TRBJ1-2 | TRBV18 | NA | CASSPPGPPVQYGYTF | TGTGCCAGCTCACCACCGGGACCCCCGGTCCAGTATGGCTACACCTTC
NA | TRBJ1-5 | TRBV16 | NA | CASSQSSFNQPQHF | TGTGCCAGCAGCCAATCCTCTTTCAATCAGCCCCAGCATTTT
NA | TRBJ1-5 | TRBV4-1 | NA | CASSPREGNREPQHF | TGCGCCAGCAGCCCCAGGGAGGGGAACCGGGAGCCCCAGCATTTT
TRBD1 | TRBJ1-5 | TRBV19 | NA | CASSPPTTGGSQPQHF | TGTGCCAGTAGTCCCCCCACAACAGGGGGCAGTCAGCCCCAGCATTTT
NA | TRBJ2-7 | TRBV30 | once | CAWSTRAGAWLYF | TGTGCCTGGAGTACTAGGGCCGGGGCCTGGCTGTACTTC
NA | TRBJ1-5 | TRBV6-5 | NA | CASSPDRSNQPQHF | TGTGCCAGCAGCCCCGACAGGAGCAATCAGCCCCAGCATTTT
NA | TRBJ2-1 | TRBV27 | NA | CASSFRDRGYNEQFF | TGTGCCAGCAGTTTCCGGGATCGGGGTTACAATGAGCAGTTCTTC
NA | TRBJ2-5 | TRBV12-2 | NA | CASRLPGQENSSGRVETQYF | TGTGCAAGTCGTTTACCGGGACAGGAAAATTCTAGCGGGAGAGTAGAGACCCAGTACTTC
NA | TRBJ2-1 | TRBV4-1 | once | CASSQDHLARFF | TGCGCCAGCAGCCAAGATCATCTAGCACGGTTCTTC
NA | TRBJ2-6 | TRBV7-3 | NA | CASSPRGVGANVLTF | TGTGCCAGCAGCCCCAGGGGTGTTGGGGCCAACGTCCTGACTTTC
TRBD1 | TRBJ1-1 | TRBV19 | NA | CASSIPTGANTEAFF | TGTGCCAGTAGTATTCCTACAGGGGCGAACACTGAAGCTTTCTTT
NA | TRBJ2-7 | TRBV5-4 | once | CASSLTGSYEQYF | TGTGCCAGCAGCTTGACAGGCTCCTACGAGCAGTACTTC
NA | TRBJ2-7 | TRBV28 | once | CASSWGTGAGEQYF | TGTGCCAGCAGTTGGGGAACAGGGGCGGGGGAGCAGTACTTC
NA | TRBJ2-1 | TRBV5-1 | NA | CASSLGGGQFNNEQFF | TGCGCCAGCAGCTTGGGTGGAGGACAGTTTAACAATGAGCAGTTCTTC
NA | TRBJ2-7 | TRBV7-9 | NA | CASSLLPYEQYF | TGTGCCAGCAGCTTATTGCCTTACGAGCAGTACTTC
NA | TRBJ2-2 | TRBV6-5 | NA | CASRGAGNTGELFF | TGTGCCAGCCGCGGGGCGGGGAACACCGGGGAGCTGTTTTTT
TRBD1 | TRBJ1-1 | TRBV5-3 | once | CARRSDRAHQAFF | TGTGCCAGAAGGTCTGACAGGGCCCACCAAGCTTTCTTT
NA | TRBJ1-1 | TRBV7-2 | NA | CASSFNSEAFF | TGTGCCAGCAGCTTCAATAGTGAAGCTTTCTTT
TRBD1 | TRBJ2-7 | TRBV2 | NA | CASRAPQGARYEQYF | TGTGCCAGCAGAGCCCCCCAGGGGGCTAGATACGAGCAGTACTTC
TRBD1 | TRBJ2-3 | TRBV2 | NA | CASRYRGNTQYF | TGTGCCAGCAGATACAGGGGAAATACGCAGTATTTT
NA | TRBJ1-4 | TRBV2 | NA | CASSVGAAEKLFF | TGTGCCAGCAGTGTAGGGGCAGCGGAAAAACTGTTTTTT
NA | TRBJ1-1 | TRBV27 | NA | CASSETIWVENTEAFF | TGTGCCAGCAGTGAAACAATTTGGGTTGAGAATACTGAAGCTTTCTTT
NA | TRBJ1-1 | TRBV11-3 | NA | CASSLDGPSTEAFF | TGTGCCAGCAGCTTAGATGGACCTAGTACTGAAGCTTTCTTT